The present T cell receptor (beta chain) was sequenced within a study of blood T cell repertoires in COVID-19. Background on the study: Both acute and convalescent COVID-19 samples were obtained from the United States, Italy and Spain. Sample material is recorded as cDNA or gDNA derived from T cells, B-cell-depleted T cells, or PBMCs.

Original processing notes: For nucleated cells, counts were estimated from reference gene primer amplification. TCRdb's copy holds only in-frame clones and misses some; the assay was immunoSEQ multiplex PCR. V and J calls and clone size are given by that table; D and trimming were obtained from the DNA. The sample has about 200,000 clones, around 90% seen once. The specimen sequenced was peripheral blood. This TCR was sampled from a man aged 60-69 years who had recovered from COVID-19.

The CDR3 here is CASRTGRGAGELFF. The CDR3 nucleotides are TGTGCCAGCAGAACGGGCCGGGGGGCCGGGGAGCTGTTTTTT. The V gene is TRBV7-2, the J gene TRBJ2-2; 7 positions agree with TRBD2. With 6 bases clipped from V and 6 bases from J, the junction kept 7 bases outside the gene matches. Germline V lookup: CDR1 SGHTA, CDR2 FQGNSA. CDR3 size: 14 residues.